This T cell receptor beta chain was observed in a study of blood T cell repertoires in COVID-19. V gave up 1 base and J gave up 0 bases; unmatched junction bases: 0. Germline CDR1 SGHTA, CDR2 FQGNSA. The CDR3 length is 15 residues. In its sample, this clone was seen once. Recovered status applied to Cohort 3 donors who had two consecutive negative PCRs. It also applied to those with clearance or with symptom resolution. Per the original data handling: Reference gene primer amplification gave nucleated cell count estimates. Measured with immunoSEQ multiplex PCR; TCRdb has only the in-frame clones, and not every one. The V and J calls and the clone size are those of that table, but D and trimming were determined from the DNA. The sample gives 250,000 to 300,000 clones, nearly 90% of which show up once; roughly 1.9% is in the top ten.

The TCR was taken from a woman aged 55-69 years who had recovered from COVID-19. The chain joins TRBV7-2 to TRBJ1-2; 9 bases fit TRBD1. Sample: PBMCs or T cells enriched from blood (not recorded which). The CDR3 spells CASSLGTGANYGYTF. CDR3 coding DNA: TGTGCCAGCAGCTTAGGGACAGGGGCTAACTATGGCTACACCTTC.